The 11 T cell receptor beta chains presented below share a single source sample, sequenced in a study of blood T cell repertoires in COVID-19 (dated by TCRdb to the early 2020s). Library generation was performed with the immunoSEQ multiplex PCR assay. TCRdb re-hosts the immuneACCESS table, in-frame sequences only. Its copies lack some clones; in the studies checked, an unresolved V gene accounts for under half of them, and the cause for the rest is not known. In this sample the table shows 84,000 or so clones, around four fifths of which occur a single time. Together, the top ten hold roughly 36% of the sample. Sample: peripheral blood. The receptors were gathered from an elderly man with active or convalescent COVID-19.

The rearrangement joins TRBV28 to TRBJ1-6; 7 bases are shared with TRBD1. Germline trimming cut 3 bases from V and 6 bases from J; bases unmatched to any gene: 5. There are 15 residues in the CDR3. CDR1 is MDHEN and CDR2 is SYDVKM in the germline V gene. CDR3 in amino acids: CASSFPTGSNSPLHF. As DNA, the CDR3 is TGTGCCAGCAGTTTCCCGACAGGGAGTAATTCACCCCTCCACTTT. Full variable domain (outside the CDR3, taken from reference TRBV28 and TRBJ1-6): DVKVTQSSRYLVKRTGEKVFLECVQDMDHENMFWYRQDPGLGLRLIYFSYDVKMKEKGDIPEGYSVSREKKERFSLILESASTNQTSMYLCASSFPTGSNSPLHFGNGTRLTVT.

The CDR3 protein is CASRGQGQSYEQYF. CDR3 bases: TGTGCCAGCAGAGGACAGGGACAATCCTACGAGCAGTACTTC. V is TRBV2 and J is TRBJ2-7, with 8 nucleotides matching TRBD1. The CDR3 has 14 residues. The germline V gene has CDR1 SNHLY and CDR2 FYNNEI. The ends lost 6 bases at V and 1 base at J; junction bases unmatched: 5.

The chain combines TRBV5-1 with TRBJ2-7, with no clear D. This CDR3 region has 13 residues. The ends were cut back, 3 bases at V and 5 bases at J, with 12 bases in the middle. Germline-derived CDR1 and CDR2 are SGHRS and YFSETQ. The CDR3 DNA sequence: TGCGCCAGCAGCTCCCCAGGTTTAGACGAGCAGTACTTC. Translation: CASSSPGLDEQYF.

The rearrangement joins TRBV5-1 to TRBJ1-2; 7 bases align to TRBD1. The trim removed 0 bases at V and 6 bases at J, leaving 5 bases unmatched. Germline V CDR1 and CDR2: SGHRS, YFSETQ. This CDR3 region has 14 residues. CDR3 in DNA: TGCGCCAGCAGCTTGGATGACAGGGTCCATGGCTACACCTTC. The encoded protein is CASSLDDRVHGYTF.

The chain's CDR3 is CASSSGGIEQFF. The CDR3, as DNA: TGTGCCAGCAGCTCTGGAGGGATTGAGCAGTTCTTC. The rearrangement uses TRBV9 and TRBJ2-1; a possible D gene is TRBD2 (6 bases). The CDR3 spans 12 residues. CDR1 is SGDLS, CDR2 YYNGEE, per germline. Trimming removed 4 bases from V and 9 bases from J, with 11 bases in between.

The chain employs TRBV18 and TRBJ1-2, with a possible D match to TRBD1 (6 bases). The V and J ends lost 0 bases and 4 bases respectively, with 12 bases between them. The CDR3 has 15 amino acids. CDR1 is KGHSH, CDR2 LQKENI, per germline. The CDR3 DNA follows: TGTGCCAGCTCACCACCGCCAGGGGCCCTCTATGGCTACACCTTC. Translated, it gives CASSPPPGALYGYTF.

This rearrangement joins TRBV18 to TRBJ2-3, with 11 bases matching TRBD2. The germline CDR1 and CDR2 sequences are KGHSH and LQKENI. This CDR3 is 16 amino acids long. After removal of 3 bases from V and 4 bases from J, the junction contained 6 bases not matched to a gene. The CDR3 bases are TGTGCCAGCTCACCTGGGACTAGCGGAGGATCAGATACGCAGTATTTT. It specifies CASSPGTSGGSDTQYF.

The chain uses TRBV2 and TRBJ2-1; D possibly corresponds to TRBD1 (5 bases). Between the trimmed V and J ends, which lost 6 bases and 7 bases, there was a span of 13 bases. The germline V gene encodes CDR1 SNHLY and CDR2 FYNNEI. CDR3 length: 13 residues. Here the CDR3 DNA reads TGTGCCAGCAGGGCAACAGGAGCGAATGAGCAGTTCTTC. It translates to CASRATGANEQFF.

The chain recombines TRBV14 with TRBJ1-1; 10 bases align to TRBD1. The CDR3 is 14 amino acids. With 3 bases clipped from V and 11 bases from J, the junction kept 9 bases outside the gene matches. Germline V gives CDR1 SGHDN, CDR2 FVKESK. CDR3 residues: CASSQISGTGVAFF. CDR3 sequence (DNA): TGTGCCAGCAGCCAGATATCCGGGACAGGGGTGGCTTTCTTT.

The rearrangement uses TRBV9 and TRBJ1-5; D is unclear. The CDR3 contains 13 residues. Trimming cost V 0 bases and J 4 bases, with 5 bases left between them. Germline CDR1 is SGDLS and CDR2 is YYNGEE. The CDR3 sequence is CASSVDGNQPQHF. The CDR3 region has the DNA TGTGCCAGCAGCGTAGACGGGAATCAGCCCCAGCATTTT. Complete variable domain (other parts from reference TRBV9 and TRBJ1-5): DSGVTQTPKHLITATGQRVTLRCSPRSGDLSVYWYQQSLDQGLQFLIQYYNGEERAKGNILERFSAQQFPDLHSELNLSSLELGDSALYFCASSVDGNQPQHFGDGTRLSIL.

V usage is TRBV9 and J usage is TRBJ2-6, with 7 bases aligning to TRBD1. CDR1 is SGDLS, CDR2 YYNGEE, per germline. This CDR3 region has 17 residues. After removal of 3 bases from V and 0 bases from J, the junction contained 6 bases not matched to a gene. In nucleotides, the CDR3 is TGTGCCAGCAGCGGCCGACAGGGCAACTCTGGGGCCAACGTCCTGACTTTC. This codes for CASSGRQGNSGANVLTF.